This T cell receptor beta chain is from a study of CXCR3-negative and CXCR3-positive naive CD8 T cells. General observations from the study: Naive cells that were CXCR3-negative or CXCR3-positive used TRBV-TRBJ genes alike, while memory cells diverged. CXCR3-positive naive cells carried more hydrophobic TRB CDR3s than CXCR3-negative naive cells did.

Comments on this clonotype: Its specificity is unknown.

The method, 5' RACE with UMI labels, was used to prepare the TRB cDNA libraries. Reprocessing the 5' RACE reads, TCRdb reports a single entry for every CDR3 protein and omits DNA. Its listing shows about 89,000 distinct CDR3 sequences. The CDR3 sequence is 13 residues long. Germline CDR1 reads SQVTM; CDR2 reads ANQGSEA. V and J are TRBV29-1 and TRBJ1-3; the D gene TCRdb calls, TRBD1, cannot be checked with no DNA. The sample consisted of naive CXCR3+ CD8+ T cells from blood. Subset specified: CD45RO-CCR7+CD27+CD95- naive CD8+ T cells expressing CXCR3 (TNR3+). The source of this sequence is a human donor in good health. Some clones in this sample may be carry-over from other donors' samples. CDR3 region: CSVPGTDGNTIYF.